This T cell receptor (beta chain) was identified during a study of technical replicates of blood from several donors. Germline loops: CDR1 SGHNT, CDR2 YENEEA. Losses at the gene ends were 1 base for V and 3 bases for J; bases not matched to a gene: 6. This CDR3 contains 16 residues. Sequencing used immunoSEQ multiplex PCR; TCRdb keeps in-frame clones, though not all of them. The data show 80,000 or so clones, with about 98% seen just once and around 0.15% held by the top ten. The J gene is TRBJ2-3, the V gene TRBV11-3, with 8 bases matching TRBD2. Sequencing input: T cells isolated from PBMCs. The clonotype originates from a human donor in good health. CDR3 nucleotides: TGTGCCAGCAGCTTAGGTACGGGAGGGCCTACAGATACGCAGTATTTT. It specifies CASSLGTGGPTDTQYF.